Listed here are 12 T cell receptor beta chains from one sample, sequenced in a study of T cells in Graves' hyperthyroidism and ophthalmopathy. Researchers took RNA transcripts and amplified the TCR beta CDR3 regions from them. An initial round of RT-PCR targeting the TCR CDR3 relied on the HTBI primer set. TCRdb recomputed calls from the multiplex PCR reads with MiXCR, one row per CDR3 protein. The sample has about 700,000 distinct CDR3 sequences, around 15% seen once. Sample: blood. Receptors were obtained from a woman aged 18 to 35 with Graves' hyperthyroidism.

This clonotype was detected only once. V usage is TRBV6-2 or TRBV6-3 and J usage is TRBJ2-3; no reliable D call. V shed 8 bases and J shed 4 bases, with 13 bases lying between them. Germline V CDR1 and CDR2: MNHEY, SVGEGT. This CDR3 contains 13 residues. The CDR3 sequence is CASVRIRSDTQYF. The DNA for the CDR3 is TGTGCCAGCGTCCGGATACGGTCAGATACGCAGTATTTT.

This rearrangement joins TRBV6-4 to TRBJ1-5, with 8 bases matching TRBD1. Germline CDR1 MRHNA, CDR2 SNTAGT. The CDR3 extends over 18 amino acids. V was pared by 8 bases and J by 0 bases, with 15 bases of the junction left unmatched. CDR3 loop: CASGYFSGGEYSNQPQHF. CDR3 DNA: TGTGCCAGCGGTTACTTCTCAGGGGGCGAGTATAGCAATCAGCCCCAGCATTTT.

On this clonotype itself: Sequence at one end of the junction differs from germline and may be a read error. The chain has TRBV6-1 and TRBJ2-5; 10 positions agree with TRBD1. Germline CDR1 reads MNHNS; CDR2 reads SASEGT. The CDR3 is 14 residues long. In DNA form, the CDR3 reads TGTGCCAGCATGACAGGGGGCCTCCAAGAGACCCTGTACTTC. This gives the protein CASMTGGLQETLYF.

This clonotype has at least ten counts. V and J are TRBV20-1 and TRBJ2-1; a possible D gene is TRBD2 (6 bases). Germline V gene lookup returns CDR1 DFQATT and CDR2 SNEGSKA (reference sequence). The CDR3 consists of 13 residues. Trimming removed 3 bases from V and 4 bases from J, with 10 bases in between. CDR3 DNA sequence: TGCAGTGCTAGCCGGGGGTTTTACAATGAGCAGTTCTTC. It codes for CSASRGFYNEQFF.

The genes are TRBV5-4 and TRBJ2-1, with 7 bases lining up with TRBD2. Per the germline V gene, CDR1 is SGHNT and CDR2 is YYREEE (reference sequence). V was clipped by 4 bases and J by 7 bases; unmatched bases: 14. CDR3 length: 16 amino acids. The CDR3 DNA follows: TGTGCCAGCAGCCCCCACCCAGCGGTAGCGGGTAATGAGCAGTTCTTC. Its protein product is CASSPHPAVAGNEQFF.

The chain recombines TRBV19 with TRBJ2-2; 14 positions agree with TRBD2. V shed 8 bases and J 4 bases; nucleotides not matched to a gene: 3. The CDR3 has 15 amino acids. CDR1 LNHDA and CDR2 SQIVND come from the germline V gene (reference sequence). CDR3 in amino acids: CASAGTSGSTGELFF. CDR3 DNA sequence: TGTGCCAGTGCAGGGACTAGCGGGAGCACCGGGGAGCTGTTTTTT.

This clonotype has ten or more counts. The chain links TRBV18 to TRBJ2-7; no definite D call. V was shortened by 3 bases and J by 3 bases, with 15 bases between the two germline ends. This CDR3 is built from 15 residues. Germline V lookup: CDR1 KGHSH, CDR2 LQKENI. Written as DNA, the CDR3 is TGTGCCAGCTCACCCAAAGCACAGATTAACTACGAGCAGTACTTC. This gives the protein CASSPKAQINYEQYF. Supplemented by reference TRBV18 and TRBJ2-7, the full variable domain reads NAGVMQNPRHLVRRRGQEARLRCSPMKGHSHVYWYRQLPEEGLKFMVYLQKENIIDESGMPKERFSAEFPKEGPSILRIQQVVRGDSAAYFCASSPKAQINYEQYFGPGTRLTVT.

The CDR3 loop reads CASSSTGAIGGEQYF. The CDR3 nucleotides read TGTGCCAGCAGCTCGACCGGGGCTATCGGGGGCGAGCAGTACTTC. The rearrangement uses TRBV7-9 and TRBJ2-7; a possible D gene is TRBD2 (6 bases). Trimming took 4 bases from V and 6 from J, leaving 19 bases between them. This CDR3 spans 15 amino acids. The V gene's germline CDR1 is SEHNR and CDR2 FQNEAQ (reference sequence).

This clonotype showed up just a few times. The V and J genes are TRBV5-1 and TRBJ1-1; D possibly corresponds to TRBD1 (6 bases). V lost 0 bases to trimming and J lost 4 bases, with 19 bases between them. The CDR3 has 17 amino acids. Per germline, CDR1 SGHRS and CDR2 YFSETQ. The CDR3 sequence: CASSLAMGRGAATEAFF. CDR3 bases: TGCGCCAGCAGCTTGGCAATGGGTCGGGGGGCGGCCACTGAAGCTTTCTTT. The full variable domain, completed using reference TRBV5-1 and TRBJ1-1, is KAGVTQTPRYLIKTRGQQVTLSCSPISGHRSVSWYQQTPGQGLQFLFEYFSETQRNKGNFPGRFSGRQFSNSRSEMNVSTLELGDSALYLCASSLAMGRGAATEAFFGQGTRLTVV.

The sample holds many counts of this clonotype. This chain connects TRBV7-2 to TRBJ2-3; 11 positions agree with TRBD2. Germline CDR1 reads SGHTA; CDR2 reads FQGNSA. After removal of 5 bases from V and 3 bases from J, the junction contained 16 bases not matched to a gene. This CDR3 is built from 19 residues. The CDR3 spells CASSPPPGLAAFRTDTQYF. The CDR3 DNA follows: TGTGCCAGCAGCCCGCCACCGGGACTAGCGGCCTTCCGTACAGATACGCAGTATTTT.

This clonotype was seen many times. The V gene is TRBV4-1, the J gene TRBJ2-3; D is uncertain. Germline CDR1 reads MGHRA; CDR2 reads YSYEKL. V was pared by 0 bases and J by 5 bases, with 12 bases between. The CDR3 runs to 15 residues. The CDR3 region is CASSQDGTPLDTQYF. CDR3 DNA sequence: TGCGCCAGCAGCCAAGATGGAACTCCACTAGATACGCAGTATTTT.

The chain is built from TRBV18 and TRBJ2-2; D gene ambiguous. The CDR3 has 15 residues. The V end was cut by 6 bases, the J end by 3 bases, with 14 bases between. The germline V gene encodes CDR1 KGHSH and CDR2 LQKENI. CDR3 amino acids: CASSPSRGDTGELFF. In nucleotides, the CDR3 is TGTGCCAGCTCTCCGTCCCGAGGAGACACCGGGGAGCTGTTTTTT. The whole variable domain, remainder taken from reference TRBV18 and TRBJ2-2, is NAGVMQNPRHLVRRRGQEARLRCSPMKGHSHVYWYRQLPEEGLKFMVYLQKENIIDESGMPKERFSAEFPKEGPSILRIQQVVRGDSAAYFCASSPSRGDTGELFFGEGSRLTVL.